The T cell receptor (beta chain) described here comes from a study of blood T cell repertoires in COVID-19. The wider study: COVID-19 samples, acute and convalescent, were from the United States, Italy and Spain. Sources were T cells, B-cell-depleted T cells, or PBMCs; the material itself was cDNA or gDNA.

The CDR3 covers 14 residues. V shed 5 bases and J 6 bases; nucleotides not matched to a gene: 9. Germline CDR1 and CDR2: SGHNT and YENEEA. Per the original data handling: Reference gene primer amplification in the assay estimated nucleated cell counts. Assay: immunoSEQ multiplex PCR; the TCRdb copy retains only in-frame clones and omits some. V and J calls and clone size come straight from that table; D and trimming were deduced from the DNA. The sample has around 120,000 clones; around 89% are singletons. Seattle researchers signed up patients amid active infection and tracked them longitudinally. The chain links TRBV11-3 to TRBJ2-7, with 8 bases identical to TRBD1. Sequences were obtained from peripheral blood. This sequence originates from a woman aged 60-75 years with COVID-19, enrolled during active disease. The CDR3 region is CASSPYRGSAEQYF. The DNA for the CDR3 is TGTGCCAGCAGCCCTTACAGGGGGTCGGCCGAGCAGTACTTC.